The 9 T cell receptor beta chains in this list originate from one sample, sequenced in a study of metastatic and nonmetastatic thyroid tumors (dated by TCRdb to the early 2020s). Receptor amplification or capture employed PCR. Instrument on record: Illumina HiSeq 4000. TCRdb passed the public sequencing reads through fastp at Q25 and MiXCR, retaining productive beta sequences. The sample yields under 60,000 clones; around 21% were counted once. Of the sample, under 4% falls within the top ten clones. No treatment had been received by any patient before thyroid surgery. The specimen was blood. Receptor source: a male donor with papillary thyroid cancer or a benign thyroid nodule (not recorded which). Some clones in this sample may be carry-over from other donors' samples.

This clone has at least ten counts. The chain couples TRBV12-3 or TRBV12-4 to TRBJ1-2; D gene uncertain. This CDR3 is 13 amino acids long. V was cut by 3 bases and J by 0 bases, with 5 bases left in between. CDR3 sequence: CASSFPPNYGYTF. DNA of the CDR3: TGTGCCAGCAGTTTTCCGCCTAACTATGGCTACACCTTC.

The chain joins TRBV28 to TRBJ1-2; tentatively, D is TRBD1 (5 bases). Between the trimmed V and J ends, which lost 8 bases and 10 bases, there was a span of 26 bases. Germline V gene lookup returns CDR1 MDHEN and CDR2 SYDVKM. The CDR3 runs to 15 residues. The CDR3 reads CASLVGAVSPPTYTF. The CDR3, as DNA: TGTGCCAGCCTAGTAGGGGCAGTTTCCCCTCCGACCTACACCTTC.

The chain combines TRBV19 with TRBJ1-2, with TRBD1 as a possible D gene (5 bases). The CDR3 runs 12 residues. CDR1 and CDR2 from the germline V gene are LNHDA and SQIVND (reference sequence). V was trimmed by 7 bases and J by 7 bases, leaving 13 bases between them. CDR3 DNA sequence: TGTGCCAGTAATCAGGGCGTCGGTGGCTACACCTTC. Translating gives CASNQGVGGYTF.

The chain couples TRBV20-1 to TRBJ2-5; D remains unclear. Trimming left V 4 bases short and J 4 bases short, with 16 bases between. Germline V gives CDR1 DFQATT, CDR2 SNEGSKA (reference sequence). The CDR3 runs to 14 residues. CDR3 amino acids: CSATDGNLVETQYF. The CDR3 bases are TGCAGTGCTACAGATGGTAATCTAGTAGAGACCCAGTACTTC.

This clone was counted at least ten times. The CDR3 protein is CATSDPGASDTQYF. The CDR3 nucleotides read TGTGCCACCAGTGATCCGGGAGCTTCTGATACGCAGTATTTT. This sequence joins TRBV24-1 and TRBJ2-3; possible D gene TRBD2, 6 bases. CDR1 is KGHDR and CDR2 is SFDVKD in the germline V gene. The V gene lost 3 bases and the J gene lost 6 bases, with 12 bases spanning the gap. CDR3 length: 14 residues.

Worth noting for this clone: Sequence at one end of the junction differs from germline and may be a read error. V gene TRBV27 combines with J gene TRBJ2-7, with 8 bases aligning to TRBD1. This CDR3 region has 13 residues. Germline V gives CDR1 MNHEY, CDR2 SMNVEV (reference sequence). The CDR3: CTSSLRTGCEQYF. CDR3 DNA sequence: TGTACCAGCAGTTTACGGACAGGGTGTGAGCAGTACTTC.

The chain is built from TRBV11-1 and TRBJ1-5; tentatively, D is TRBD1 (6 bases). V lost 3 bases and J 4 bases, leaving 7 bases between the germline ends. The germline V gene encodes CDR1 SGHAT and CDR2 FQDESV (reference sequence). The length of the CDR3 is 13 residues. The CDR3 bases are TGTGCCAGCAGCTTGGACAGAAATCAGCCCCAGCATTTT. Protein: CASSLDRNQPQHF.

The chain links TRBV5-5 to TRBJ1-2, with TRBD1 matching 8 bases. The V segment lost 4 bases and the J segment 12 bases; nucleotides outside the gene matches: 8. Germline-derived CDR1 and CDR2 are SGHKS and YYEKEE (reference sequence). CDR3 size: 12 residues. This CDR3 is CASSGQGWRNTF. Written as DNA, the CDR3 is TGTGCCAGCAGCGGACAGGGTTGGAGGAACACCTTC.

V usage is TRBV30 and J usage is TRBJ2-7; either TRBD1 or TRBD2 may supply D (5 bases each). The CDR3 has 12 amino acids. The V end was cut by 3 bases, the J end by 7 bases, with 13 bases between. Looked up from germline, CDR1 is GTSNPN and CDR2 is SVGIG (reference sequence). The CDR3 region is CAWSRDHQEQYF. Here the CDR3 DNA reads TGTGCCTGGAGCAGGGACCACCAGGAGCAGTACTTC.